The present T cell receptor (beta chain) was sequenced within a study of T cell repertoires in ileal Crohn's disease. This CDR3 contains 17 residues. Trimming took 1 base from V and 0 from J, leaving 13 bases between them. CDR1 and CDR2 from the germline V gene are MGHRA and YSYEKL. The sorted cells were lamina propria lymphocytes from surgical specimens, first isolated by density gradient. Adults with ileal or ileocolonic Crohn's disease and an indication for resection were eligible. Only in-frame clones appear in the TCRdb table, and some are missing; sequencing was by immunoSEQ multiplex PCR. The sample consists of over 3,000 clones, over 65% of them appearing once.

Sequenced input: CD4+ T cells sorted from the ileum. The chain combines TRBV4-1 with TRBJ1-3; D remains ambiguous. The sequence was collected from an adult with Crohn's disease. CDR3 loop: CASSQGPLSSSGNTIYF. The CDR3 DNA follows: TGCGCCAGCAGCCAAGGTCCCTTATCCTCCTCTGGAAACACCATATATTTT.